This T cell receptor beta chain was retrieved from a study of cytomegalovirus exposure and HLA in healthy donors. The length of the CDR3 is 15 residues. Germline V CDR1 and CDR2: ENHRY, SYGVKD. J lost 6 bases, V lost 0 bases, and 4 bases had no gene match. PCR primers comprised 60 Vbeta and 13 Jbeta primers. The assay was immunoSEQ multiplex PCR, and TCRdb's table has in-frame clones only and misses some. The sample carries roughly 100,000 clones, about 75% recorded once. The chain is built from TRBV10-3 and TRBJ1-5, with 8 bases identical to TRBD1. What was sequenced was PBMCs. This sequence was found in a male donor in good health and CMV-seropositive. The CDR3 bases are TGTGCCATCAGTGAGTCTCGAGACAGGGGTCAGCCCCAGCATTTT. Translated, it gives CAISESRDRGQPQHF.